The 29 T cell receptor beta chains below all came from one sample that was sequenced in a study of shared clonotypes between healthy human individuals. In the naive CD8 group, cells lacked CD45RO and were positively selected for CCR7, so terminally differentiated effector memory CD45RA+ cells were left out. Sequenced by immunoSEQ multiplex PCR; TCRdb stores in-frame clones only, minus some. The sample has about 820,000 clones, about 91% seen once. Input material: naive CD8+ T cells sorted from blood. The source is a man aged 25-45 years in good health.

This chain uses TRBV5-4 with TRBJ2-3; D is perhaps TRBD2 (6 bases). The CDR3 spans 15 residues. V was clipped by 3 bases and J by 0 bases, with 11 bases between them. Germline V CDR1 and CDR2: SGHNT, YYREEE (reference sequence). CDR3 protein: CASSSEGTSTDTQYF. CDR3 nucleotide sequence: TGTGCCAGCAGCTCGGAGGGGACTAGCACAGATACGCAGTATTTT.

The V and J genes are TRBV5-4 and TRBJ2-1; the D is unclear. The germline V gene has CDR1 SGHNT and CDR2 YYREEE (reference sequence). CDR3 size: 15 residues. V was shortened by 4 bases and J by 5 bases, with 16 bases between the two germline ends. The CDR3 is CASSPRTGRDNEQFF. The CDR3 region has the DNA TGTGCCAGCAGCCCGAGGACCGGTCGGGACAATGAGCAGTTCTTC.

This chain uses TRBV6-1 with TRBJ2-7; D gene ambiguous. This CDR3 spans 13 amino acids. Germline loops: CDR1 MNHNS, CDR2 SASEGT. V was clipped by 2 bases and J by 1 base, with 6 bases between them. This CDR3 is CASSEFRSYEQYF. CDR3 bases: TGTGCCAGCAGTGAATTCCGATCCTACGAGCAGTACTTC.

The chain carries TRBV15 and TRBJ2-7; 7 nucleotides line up with TRBD1. V lost 1 base, J lost 3 bases, and 6 bases stayed unmatched. The germline V gene has CDR1 LNHNV and CDR2 YYDKDF (reference sequence). This CDR3 spans 15 amino acids. This CDR3 reads CATSRGGGLIYEQYF. As DNA, the CDR3 is TGTGCCACCAGCAGAGGAGGGGGCCTGATCTACGAGCAGTACTTC.

The V call is TRBV4-1, the J call TRBJ2-4, with 7 bases identical to TRBD2. The CDR3 has 14 residues. Germline trimming cut 6 bases from V and 8 bases from J; bases unmatched to any gene: 10. Germline CDR1 reads MGHRA; CDR2 reads YSYEKL. CDR3 sequence (DNA): TGCGCCAGCAGTCTCGGGGCGGGAGTCGACATTCAGTACTTC. Encoded protein: CASSLGAGVDIQYF.

The chain couples TRBV11-2 to TRBJ1-1; the D is unclear. V was trimmed by 6 bases and J by 1 base, leaving 12 bases between them. CDR1 is SGHAT and CDR2 is FQNNGV in the germline V gene. The CDR3 covers 14 residues. The DNA for the CDR3 is TGTGCCAGCAGAGTCGAAGGATGGAACACTGAAGCTTTCTTT. The encoded protein is CASRVEGWNTEAFF.

The chain has TRBV6-5 and TRBJ2-5, with 7 bases identical to TRBD2. The trim removed 0 bases at V and 5 bases at J, leaving 6 bases unmatched. The CDR3 length is 15 residues. The germline CDR1 and CDR2 sequences are MNHEY and SVGAGI. The CDR3 reads CASSYSGGDGETQYF. In DNA, the CDR3 is TGTGCCAGCAGTTACTCGGGGGGGGATGGGGAGACCCAGTACTTC.

J is TRBJ2-1 and V is TRBV5-6; D is undetermined. The CDR3 has 15 amino acids. Germline lookup yields CDR1 SGHDT and CDR2 YYEEEE. The V gene lost 0 bases and the J gene lost 6 bases, with 13 bases spanning the gap. The CDR3 nucleotides are TGTGCCAGCAGCTTGGAAGGGTCACGCCTCAATGAGCAGTTCTTC. It translates to CASSLEGSRLNEQFF.

The chain carries TRBV4-2 and TRBJ2-1; D not resolved. The V end lost 0 bases, the J end lost 0 bases, and 6 bases lay between the germline ends. Looked up from germline, CDR1 is LGHNA and CDR2 is YNFKEQ. This CDR3 comprises 15 residues. The CDR3 bases are TGTGCCAGCAGCCAAGAAGTCAGCTCCTACAATGAGCAGTTCTTC. Translation gives CASSQEVSSYNEQFF.

This sequence joins TRBV28 and TRBJ2-7; 12 bases match TRBD1. Germline CDR1 reads MDHEN; CDR2 reads SYDVKM. This CDR3 is 15 amino acids long. Trimming removed 5 bases from V and 6 bases from J; junction bases left unmatched: 8. The CDR3 nucleotides read TGTGCCAGCAGTCCGAGGGGACAGGGGGCCGGCGAGCAGTACTTC. It specifies CASSPRGQGAGEQYF.

This rearrangement joins TRBV7-9 to TRBJ2-7; a possible D gene is TRBD1 (6 bases). Germline-derived CDR1 and CDR2 are SEHNR and FQNEAQ (reference sequence). The V and J ends lost 5 bases and 3 bases respectively, with 17 bases between them. The CDR3 runs 15 residues. The CDR3 protein is CASSTGTAKNYEQYF. The CDR3, as DNA: TGTGCCAGCAGCACAGGGACGGCTAAGAACTACGAGCAGTACTTC.

The sample holds a few counts of this clone. The chain combines TRBV6-1 with TRBJ2-7; 7 bases line up with TRBD2. The CDR3 extends over 15 amino acids. Germline values: CDR1 MNHNS, CDR2 SASEGT. V was clipped by 3 bases and J by 5 bases; unmatched bases: 10. The CDR3 reads CASSDPGRTSDEQYF. DNA of the CDR3: TGTGCCAGCAGTGACCCCGGGAGGACGAGCGACGAGCAGTACTTC.

The chain employs TRBV4-1 and TRBJ2-3; D perhaps matches TRBD2 (6 bases). The CDR3 extends over 13 amino acids. V was pared by 3 bases and J by 5 bases, with 9 bases between. Per the germline V gene, CDR1 is MGHRA and CDR2 is YSYEKL. CDR3 DNA: TGCGCCAGCAGCCAGGGAGGTGGAGATACGCAGTATTTT. It specifies CASSQGGGDTQYF.

This clone was observed a single time. The chain has TRBV27 and TRBJ1-3; no firm D call. The CDR3 has 15 amino acids. The germline V gene has CDR1 MNHEY and CDR2 SMNVEV (reference sequence). The ends were cut back, 0 bases at V and 2 bases at J, with 8 bases in the middle. The CDR3 DNA reads as TGTGCCAGCAGTTTATCACTGGGGACTGGAAACACCATATATTTT. Protein sequence: CASSLSLGTGNTIYF.

The rearrangement links TRBV11-2 to TRBJ1-1; D not resolved. The CDR3 has 16 amino acids. CDR1 and CDR2 from the germline V gene are SGHAT and FQNNGV. Trimming cost V 6 bases and J 4 bases, with 21 bases left between them. The CDR3 nucleotides are TGTGCCAGCAGAAACCGGGCCTCGGGCGATGGCACTGAAGCTTTCTTT. Protein product: CASRNRASGDGTEAFF.

The chain employs TRBV5-5 and TRBJ2-7; no clear D gene. The CDR3 is made up of 13 amino acids. The V and J ends lost 1 base and 2 bases respectively, with 7 bases between them. Germline CDR1 SGHKS, CDR2 YYEKEE (reference sequence). DNA of the CDR3: TGTGCCAGCAGCTTGTCCAGCGCCTACGAGCAGTACTTC. Protein: CASSLSSAYEQYF.

This rearrangement joins TRBV27 to TRBJ2-7; no definite D call. Germline values: CDR1 MNHEY, CDR2 SMNVEV (reference sequence). CDR3 length: 14 residues. V was pared by 4 bases and J by 4 bases, with 14 bases between. The chain's CDR3 is CASSSRLAHYEQYF. The CDR3 bases are TGTGCCAGCAGTTCACGGTTGGCCCATTACGAGCAGTACTTC.

The chain combines TRBV27 with TRBJ1-5, with D perhaps matching TRBD1 (5 bases). The CDR3 length is 14 residues. V lost 2 bases, J lost 7 bases, and 12 bases lay in between. Germline V gene sequence: CDR1 MNHEY, CDR2 SMNVEV (reference sequence). DNA for the CDR3: TGTGCCAGCAGTTTAGGGGCGGGAGGGCAGCCCCAGCATTTT. Translating gives CASSLGAGGQPQHF.

The genes are TRBV27 and TRBJ2-5; D is perhaps TRBD1 or TRBD2 (5 bases each). Germline values: CDR1 MNHEY, CDR2 SMNVEV (reference sequence). Trimming stripped 10 bases from V and 3 bases from J, with 21 bases between. The CDR3 covers 15 residues. In DNA, the CDR3 is TGTGCCACACGACCGGGGCTAGCAGATAAAGAGACCCAGTACTTC. Translating gives CATRPGLADKETQYF.

Details on this clone: Germline and junction disagree at one end, which may indicate a read error. The chain has TRBV11-2 and TRBJ1-1; D might be TRBD1 (6 bases). The CDR3 spans 18 residues. CDR1 is SGHAT, CDR2 FQNNGV, per germline. The CDR3: CASRPLSASTGLNAEAFF. The CDR3 DNA sequence: TGTGCCAGCAGACCCCTATCGGCATCGACAGGATTGAACGCTGAAGCTTTCTTT.

This sequence joins TRBV6-6 and TRBJ1-2, with a possible D match to TRBD1 (6 bases). The CDR3 length is 12 residues. Germline values: CDR1 MNHNY, CDR2 SVGAGI (reference sequence). With 11 bases removed from V and 8 bases from J, the gap between germline ends came to 18 bases. CDR3 coding DNA: TGTGCCTTGGGAGGGGGGGTAAGCGGCTACACCTTC. Translated, it gives CALGGGVSGYTF.

This clone was counted between two and nine times. This chain connects TRBV4-2 to TRBJ2-2; TRBD1 matches at 7 bases. Germline values: CDR1 LGHNA, CDR2 YNFKEQ. The CDR3 covers 14 residues. V lost 6 bases and J lost 7; bases outside the gene matches: 8. CDR3 sequence: CASRGDREVGELFF. In nucleotides, the CDR3 is TGTGCCAGCAGGGGAGACAGGGAAGTCGGGGAGCTGTTTTTT.

The chain links TRBV28 to TRBJ2-3; D is undetermined. CDR3 size: 15 residues. CDR1 is MDHEN, CDR2 SYDVKM, per germline. V dropped 5 bases and J dropped 1 base, with 13 bases sitting between them. CDR3 amino acids: CASSPLAGGTDTQYF. The CDR3 region has the DNA TGTGCCAGCAGTCCATTAGCTGGCGGCACAGATACGCAGTATTTT.

The chain carries TRBV6-1 and TRBJ1-1; D is unclear. The germline CDR1 and CDR2 sequences are MNHNS and SASEGT. CDR3 length: 14 residues. Trimming left V 5 bases short and J 2 bases short, with 12 bases between. The CDR3 reads CASSHRTPNTEAFF. The DNA for the CDR3 is TGTGCCAGCAGTCATAGGACCCCAAACACTGAAGCTTTCTTT.

The chain recombines TRBV9 with TRBJ2-3, with 7 bases aligning to TRBD2. The CDR3 spans 14 residues. V lost 3 bases and J lost 4; bases outside the gene matches: 5. CDR1 is SGDLS, CDR2 YYNGEE, per germline. The CDR3 sequence: CASSEGGSPDTQYF. In nucleotides, the CDR3 is TGTGCCAGCAGCGAGGGAGGGAGTCCAGATACGCAGTATTTT. Full variable domain (remainder filled in from reference TRBV9 and TRBJ2-3): DSGVTQTPKHLITATGQRVTLRCSPRSGDLSVYWYQQSLDQGLQFLIQYYNGEERAKGNILERFSAQQFPDLHSELNLSSLELGDSALYFCASSEGGSPDTQYFGPGTRLTVL.

This sequence joins TRBV10-1 and TRBJ2-5, with 8 bases fitting TRBD1. V trimming: 3 bases; J trimming: 0 bases; junction bases outside the gene matches: 3. The CDR3 consists of 15 residues. The V gene's germline CDR1 is WNHNN and CDR2 SYGVQD (reference sequence). For the CDR3, the DNA is TGCGCCAGCAGTGACAGGACAGGGTACCAAGAGACCCAGTACTTC. Residues: CASSDRTGYQETQYF.

The chain combines TRBV11-2 with TRBJ2-2; 8 bases fit TRBD2. Per the germline V gene, CDR1 is SGHAT and CDR2 is FQNNGV. With 4 bases clipped from V and 1 base from J, the junction kept 5 bases outside the gene matches. The CDR3 contains 16 residues. In DNA form, the CDR3 reads TGTGCCAGCAGCTGGGAAGCGGGAGAGAACACCGGGGAGCTGTTTTTT. Its translation: CASSWEAGENTGELFF.

The chain recombines TRBV5-4 with TRBJ2-7; TRBD1 matches 12 bases. V trimming: 4 bases; J trimming: 7 bases; junction bases outside the gene matches: 6. Germline V CDR1 and CDR2: SGHNT, YYREEE (reference sequence). This CDR3 is 14 amino acids long. CDR3 residues: CASSPGQGAREQYF. CDR3 bases: TGTGCCAGCAGCCCGGGACAGGGGGCGCGGGAGCAGTACTTC. Full variable domain (missing parts from reference TRBV5-4 and TRBJ2-7): ETGVTQSPTHLIKTRGQQVTLRCSSQSGHNTVSWYQQALGQGPQFIFQYYREEENGRGNFPPRFSGLQFPNYSSELNVNALELDDSALYLCASSPGQGAREQYFGPGTRLTVT.

The chain joins TRBV7-8 to TRBJ2-5, with D perhaps TRBD1 (6 bases). CDR3 length: 15 amino acids. V lost 4 bases and J lost 1, with 13 bases in between. The germline gives CDR1 SGHVS, CDR2 FQNEAQ. The CDR3 here is CASSSPTGSQETQYF. CDR3 in DNA: TGTGCCAGCAGCTCCCCCACAGGGAGCCAAGAGACCCAGTACTTC.